The source of this T cell receptor (beta chain) is a study of shared clonotypes between healthy human individuals. The J segment lost 0 bases and the V segment lost 6 bases, leaving 3 bases of the junction unmatched. CDR1 MNHEY and CDR2 SVGAGI come from the germline V gene. The CDR3 extends over 14 amino acids. Profiling relied on immunoSEQ multiplex PCR, and the TCRdb table lists in-frame clones only, not all of them. The repertoire has about 1 million clones, approximately 72% of them found once; the top ten carry 1.4%. The chain joins TRBV6-5 to TRBJ1-1, with TRBD1 matching over 8 bases. This TCR came from a man between 18 and 29 years old in good health. The sample comprised memory CD4+ T cells sorted from blood. Subset given: CD45RA-negative fraction. CDR3 sequence: CASRDRGMNTEAFF. In nucleotides, the CDR3 is TGTGCCAGCAGAGACAGGGGCATGAACACTGAAGCTTTCTTT.